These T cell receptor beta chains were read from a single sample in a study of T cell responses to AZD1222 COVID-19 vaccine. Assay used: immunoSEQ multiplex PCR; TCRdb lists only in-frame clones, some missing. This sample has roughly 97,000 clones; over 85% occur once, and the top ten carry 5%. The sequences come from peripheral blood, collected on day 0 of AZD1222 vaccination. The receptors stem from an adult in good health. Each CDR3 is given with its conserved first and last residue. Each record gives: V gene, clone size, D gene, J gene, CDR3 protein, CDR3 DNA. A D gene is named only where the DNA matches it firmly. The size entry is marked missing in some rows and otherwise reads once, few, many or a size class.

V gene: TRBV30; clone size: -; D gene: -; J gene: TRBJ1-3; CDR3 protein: CAWSASLGNTIYF; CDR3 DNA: TGTGCCTGGAGTGCTTCCCTGGGGAACACCATATATTTT
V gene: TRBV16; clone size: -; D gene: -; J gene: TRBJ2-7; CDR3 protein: CASSQSKAGEQYF; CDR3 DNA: TGTGCCAGCAGCCAATCGAAGGCGGGGGAGCAGTACTTC
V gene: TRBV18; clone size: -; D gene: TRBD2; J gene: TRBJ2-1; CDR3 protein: CASSPPSLAGGSYNEQFF; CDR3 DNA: TGTGCCAGCTCACCACCGTCGTTAGCGGGAGGCTCCTACAATGAGCAGTTCTTC
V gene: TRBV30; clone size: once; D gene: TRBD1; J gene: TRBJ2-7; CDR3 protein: CAWSKGGHSYEQYF; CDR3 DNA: TGTGCCTGGAGTAAAGGGGGCCACAGCTACGAGCAGTACTTC
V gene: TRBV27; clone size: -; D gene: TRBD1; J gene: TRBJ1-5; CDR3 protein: CASSLQGEGNQPQHF; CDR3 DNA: TGTGCCAGCAGTTTACAGGGGGAGGGAAATCAGCCCCAGCATTTT
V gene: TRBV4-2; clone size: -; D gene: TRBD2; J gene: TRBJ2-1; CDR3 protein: CASSPPSGSSSYNEQFF; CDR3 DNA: TGTGCCAGCAGCCCTCCTAGCGGGAGTAGCTCCTACAATGAGCAGTTCTTC
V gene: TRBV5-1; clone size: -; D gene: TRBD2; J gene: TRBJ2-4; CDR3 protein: CASSDGLADIQYF; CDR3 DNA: TGCGCCAGCAGCGATGGACTAGCGGACATTCAGTACTTC
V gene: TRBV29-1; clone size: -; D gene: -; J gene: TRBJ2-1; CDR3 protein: CSGRLALGNEQFF; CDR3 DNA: TGCAGCGGTCGGCTAGCGTTGGGCAATGAGCAGTTCTTC
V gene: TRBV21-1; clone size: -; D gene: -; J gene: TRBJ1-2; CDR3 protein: CASSKARDREEGYGYTF; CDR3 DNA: TGTGCCAGCAGCAAAGCCCGGGACAGGGAGGAGGGCTATGGCTACACCTTC
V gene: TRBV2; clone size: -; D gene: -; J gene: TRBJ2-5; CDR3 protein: CASGPERQQETQYF; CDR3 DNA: TGTGCCAGCGGGCCGGAGCGGCAGCAAGAGACCCAGTACTTC
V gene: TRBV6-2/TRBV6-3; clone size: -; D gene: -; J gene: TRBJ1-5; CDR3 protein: CASSPRVPAWDQPQHF; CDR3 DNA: TGTGCCAGCAGTCCCCGGGTTCCTGCGTGGGATCAGCCCCAGCATTTT